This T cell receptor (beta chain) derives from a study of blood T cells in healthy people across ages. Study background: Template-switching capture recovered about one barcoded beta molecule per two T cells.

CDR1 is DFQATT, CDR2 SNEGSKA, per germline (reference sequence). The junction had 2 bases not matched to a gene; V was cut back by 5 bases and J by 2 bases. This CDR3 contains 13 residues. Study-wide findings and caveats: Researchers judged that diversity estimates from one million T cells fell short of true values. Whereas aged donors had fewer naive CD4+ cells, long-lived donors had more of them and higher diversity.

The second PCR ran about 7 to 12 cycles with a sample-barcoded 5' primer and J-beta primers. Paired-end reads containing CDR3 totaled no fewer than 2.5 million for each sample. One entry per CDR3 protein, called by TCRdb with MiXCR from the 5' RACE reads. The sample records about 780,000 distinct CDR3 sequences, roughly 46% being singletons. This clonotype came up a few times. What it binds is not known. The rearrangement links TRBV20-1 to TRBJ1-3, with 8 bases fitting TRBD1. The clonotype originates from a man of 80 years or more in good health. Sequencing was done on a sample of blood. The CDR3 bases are TGCAGTGCTCAGACAGGGGCTGGAAACACCATATATTTT. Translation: CSAQTGAGNTIYF.